Shown below are 29 T cell receptor beta chains from a single sample sequenced in a study of T cells in localized non-small cell lung cancer. Generated by immunoSEQ multiplex PCR, the TCRdb table keeps only in-frame clones and is missing some. The table includes tens of thousands of clones, about 84% detected once. The specimen was peripheral blood, collected before any cancer treatment. These receptors all stem from a female donor older than 55 with stage I lung adenocarcinoma.

V is TRBV28 and J is TRBJ2-7, with D maybe TRBD2 (6 bases). Germline V gene sequence: CDR1 MDHEN, CDR2 SYDVKM. With 4 bases removed from V and 9 bases from J, the gap between germline ends came to 13 bases. The length of the CDR3 is 12 residues. This chain's CDR3 is CASSSRPGVQYF. The CDR3 DNA reads as TGTGCCAGCAGTTCCAGACCGGGGGTGCAGTACTTC.

The chain recombines TRBV6-1 with TRBJ1-3, with D unclear. Between the trimmed V and J ends, which lost 1 base and 0 bases, there was a span of 7 bases. Per germline, CDR1 MNHNS and CDR2 SASEGT. CDR3 length equals 15 residues. The CDR3: CASSEDGTSGNTIYF. Written as DNA, the CDR3 is TGTGCCAGCAGTGAAGACGGTACCTCTGGAAACACCATATATTTT.

The chain uses TRBV4-2 and TRBJ1-2, with D possibly TRBD1 on 6 matching bases. The CDR3 is made up of 17 amino acids. In germline, CDR1 is LGHNA, CDR2 YNFKEQ. V was pared by 0 bases and J by 6 bases, with 20 bases between. CDR3 DNA: TGTGCCAGCAGCCAAGAAGGAATGGGGGCAGGGGCGGATGGCTACACCTTC. Translation gives CASSQEGMGAGADGYTF.

This chain links TRBV19 with TRBJ1-2; D perhaps matches TRBD1 (6 bases). The length of the CDR3 is 14 residues. Germline-derived CDR1 and CDR2 are LNHDA and SQIVND (reference sequence). Trimming took off 3 bases at V and 10 bases at J, with 18 bases between the two ends. The CDR3 reads CASSILGTNIHYTF. The CDR3 DNA follows: TGTGCCAGTAGTATCTTGGGGACAAACATCCACTACACCTTC.

The chain uses TRBV7-2 and TRBJ1-1; D is undetermined. The CDR3 totals 14 residues. V lost 0 bases and J lost 3, with 8 bases in between. In germline, CDR1 is SGHTA, CDR2 FQGNSA. The CDR3 sequence is CASSLARTYTEAFF. CDR3 nucleotide sequence: TGTGCCAGCAGCTTAGCGAGGACTTACACTGAAGCTTTCTTT.

This clone was counted between two and nine times. The J gene is TRBJ1-2, the V gene TRBV6-6; weak D call: TRBD1 (5 bases). The V and J ends lost 2 bases and 1 base respectively, with 11 bases between them. The CDR3 runs to 15 residues. Germline V gene sequence: CDR1 MNHNY, CDR2 SVGAGI (reference sequence). The CDR3 DNA reads TGTGCCAGCAGTTACGGGGCAGGGAGTAACTATGGCTACACCTTC. It translates to CASSYGAGSNYGYTF.

This clone occurred a few times. The gene calls are TRBV28 and TRBJ2-7; TRBD2 aligns across 8 bases. The germline V gene has CDR1 MDHEN and CDR2 SYDVKM. V dropped 6 bases and J dropped 0; count of bases not matched to a gene: 4. The CDR3 is 14 amino acids. Here the CDR3 reads CASRGSGNSYEQYF. DNA of the CDR3: TGTGCCAGCAGGGGTAGCGGGAACTCCTACGAGCAGTACTTC.

The chain employs TRBV11-3 and TRBJ1-3; no definite D call. V lost 1 base, J lost 4 bases, and 14 bases lay in between. Germline-derived CDR1 and CDR2 are SGHNT and YENEEA. CDR3 length equals 16 residues. The CDR3 nucleotides read TGTGCCAGCAGCTTAGGTGGTTGGGCCAGGGGAAACACCATATATTTT. It codes for CASSLGGWARGNTIYF.

The genes are TRBV9 and TRBJ1-5; 7 bases are shared with TRBD1. V was clipped by 3 bases and J by 6 bases; unmatched bases: 6. Germline V lookup: CDR1 SGDLS, CDR2 YYNGEE. The CDR3 runs 14 residues. This CDR3 reads CASSATGVTQPQHF. The CDR3 DNA sequence: TGTGCCAGCAGCGCCACAGGGGTGACTCAGCCCCAGCATTTT.

J is TRBJ2-7 and V is TRBV10-3; no firm D call. The V and J ends lost 7 bases and 6 bases respectively, with 19 bases between them. The germline V gene has CDR1 ENHRY and CDR2 SYGVKD. The CDR3 has 14 amino acids. CDR3 bases: TGTGCCATCAAAGGACGGACGTCTCCTGGCGAGCAGTACTTC. As protein: CAIKGRTSPGEQYF.

This clone has ten or more counts. The J gene is TRBJ1-2, the V gene TRBV6-5; perhaps TRBD1 as D (6 bases). This CDR3 region has 13 residues. Germline CDR1 and CDR2: MNHEY and SVGAGI. Trimming left V 6 bases short and J 8 bases short, with 16 bases between. CDR3 sequence (DNA): TGTGCCAGCAGCCCCTTCGGACAGTCGGGCTACACCTTC. Its translation is CASSPFGQSGYTF.

V is TRBV18 and J is TRBJ1-2; perhaps TRBD1 as D (5 bases). The germline V gene has CDR1 KGHSH and CDR2 LQKENI. This CDR3 is built from 12 residues. The V end lost 5 bases, the J end lost 2 bases, and 6 bases lay between the germline ends. CDR3 region: CASSDRNYGYTF. CDR3 sequence (DNA): TGTGCCAGCTCAGACAGAAACTATGGCTACACCTTC.

The V call is TRBV2, the J call TRBJ2-2; the match to TRBD2 covers 14 bases. The junction had 6 bases not matched to a gene; V was cut back by 6 bases and J by 0 bases. This CDR3 has 18 amino acids. Germline V lookup: CDR1 SNHLY, CDR2 FYNNEI. The chain's CDR3 is CASSYRTSGGPNTGELFF. Written as DNA, the CDR3 is TGTGCCAGCAGCTACCGGACTAGCGGGGGGCCGAACACCGGGGAGCTGTTTTTT.

CDR3 DNA sequence: TGTGCCAGCAGTGGAGGACAGACCATCTATGGCTACACCTTC. Protein product: CASSGGQTIYGYTF. The V call is TRBV2, the J call TRBJ1-2, with D perhaps matching TRBD1 (6 bases). V was pared by 4 bases and J by 4 bases, with 13 bases between. Germline loops: CDR1 SNHLY, CDR2 FYNNEI. The CDR3 consists of 14 residues.

The V call is TRBV7-3, the J call TRBJ1-5, with 7 bases identical to TRBD1. This CDR3 has 15 residues. J gave up 7 bases and V 0 bases, and 6 bases lay outside the gene matches. Germline V gene data show CDR1 as SGHTA and CDR2 as FQGTGA. CDR3 sequence reads: CASSLTDRRGQPQHF. In DNA form, the CDR3 reads TGTGCCAGCAGCTTAACGGACAGGCGGGGGCAGCCCCAGCATTTT.

The rearrangement joins TRBV19 to TRBJ1-2, with D hard to call. The V gene lost 4 bases and the J gene lost 0 bases, with 12 bases spanning the gap. The CDR3 is 15 amino acids. Germline CDR1 and CDR2: LNHDA and SQIVND (reference sequence). The CDR3 region is CASSNRPGSNYGYTF. DNA of the CDR3: TGTGCCAGTAGTAATCGCCCGGGTTCTAACTATGGCTACACCTTC.

V gene TRBV15 combines with J gene TRBJ1-6; D ambiguous. The germline V gene has CDR1 LNHNV and CDR2 YYDKDF (reference sequence). This CDR3 comprises 15 residues. Trimming cost V 0 bases and J 6 bases, with 9 bases left between them. The chain's CDR3 is CATSRDPHSNSPLHF. In DNA, the CDR3 is TGTGCCACCAGCAGAGATCCCCACAGTAATTCACCCCTCCACTTT.

The sample holds one count of this clone. The chain joins TRBV2 to TRBJ1-2; no definite D call. CDR3 length equals 13 residues. V gave up 2 bases and J gave up 2 bases, with 6 bases separating them. Germline V lookup: CDR1 SNHLY, CDR2 FYNNEI. CDR3 in amino acids: CASSETLNYGYTF. CDR3 sequence (DNA): TGTGCCAGCAGTGAAACACTAAACTATGGCTACACCTTC. Combining the CDR3 with reference TRBV2 and TRBJ1-2 gives the whole variable domain EPEVTQTPSHQVTQMGQEVILRCVPISNHLYFYWYRQILGQKVEFLVSFYNNEISEKSEIFDDQFSVERPDGSNFTLKIRSTKLEDSAMYFCASSETLNYGYTFGSGTRLTVV.

The V gene is TRBV10-3, the J gene TRBJ2-7, with 9 bases matching TRBD1. This CDR3 has 14 residues. Germline trimming cut 8 bases from V and 1 base from J; bases unmatched to any gene: 6. Per germline, CDR1 ENHRY and CDR2 SYGVKD. The CDR3 nucleotides are TGTGCCATCGGGACGACAGGGGGGTCCTACGAGCAGTACTTC. This sequence encodes CAIGTTGGSYEQYF.

This sequence joins TRBV5-4 and TRBJ2-5; TRBD2 might be the D (5 bases). From germline, CDR1 is SGHNT and CDR2 YYREEE (reference sequence). The V end was cut by 4 bases, the J end by 7 bases, with 11 bases between. This CDR3 contains 12 residues. The CDR3, as DNA: TGTGCCAGCAGCGAAAACCGGGGGACCCAGTACTTC. It codes for CASSENRGTQYF.

The gene calls are TRBV2 and TRBJ2-3; D might be TRBD2 (5 bases). Germline V CDR1 and CDR2: SNHLY, FYNNEI. This CDR3 is built from 14 residues. Deletions cut 6 bases from V and 4 bases from J, with 14 bases between. CDR3 bases: TGTGCCAGCAGGTACAGAGGGCAGTCAGATACGCAGTATTTT. As protein: CASRYRGQSDTQYF.

The rearrangement links TRBV6-5 to TRBJ2-5, with 10 positions matching TRBD2. Germline values: CDR1 MNHEY, CDR2 SVGAGI. Trimming removed 4 bases from V and 1 base from J; junction bases left unmatched: 6. The CDR3 extends over 16 amino acids. The chain's CDR3 is CASSSWTSGIQETQYF. The CDR3 DNA reads as TGTGCCAGCAGTTCCTGGACTAGCGGTATCCAAGAGACCCAGTACTTC.

This clone was recorded only once. The chain carries TRBV9 and TRBJ2-3; no firm D call. The CDR3 covers 15 residues. CDR1 is SGDLS and CDR2 is YYNGEE in the germline V gene. Trimming removed 4 bases from V and 1 base from J, with 13 bases in between. The CDR3 spells CASSISSWGTDTQYF. The DNA of the CDR3 is TGTGCCAGCAGCATCTCTAGTTGGGGCACAGATACGCAGTATTTT.

The count of this clone is one. The V and J genes are TRBV2 and TRBJ2-1; TRBD2 aligns across 10 bases. With 1 base clipped from V and 10 bases from J, the junction kept 10 bases outside the gene matches. Germline CDR1 SNHLY, CDR2 FYNNEI. CDR3 length: 16 amino acids. The DNA of the CDR3 is TGTGCCAGCAGTGAAGTCTCAGCGGGGGGGAGAGGGGAGCAGTTCTTC. It translates to CASSEVSAGGRGEQFF.

The rearrangement joins TRBV27 to TRBJ2-1, with unresolved D. Trimming shortened V by 3 bases and J by 4 bases, and 16 bases separated the two germline ends. CDR1 and CDR2 (germline): MNHEY, SMNVEV (reference sequence). This CDR3 spans 16 amino acids. The CDR3 DNA reads as TGTGCCAGCAGTTTGTCCTTGGCGGCCATTTACAATGAGCAGTTCTTC. The encoded protein is CASSLSLAAIYNEQFF.

V and J are TRBV5-1 and TRBJ1-6, with 9 bases aligning to TRBD1. The CDR3 consists of 17 residues. Germline lookup yields CDR1 SGHRS and CDR2 YFSETQ. The trim removed 0 bases at V and 4 bases at J, leaving 5 bases unmatched. CDR3 nucleotides: TGCGCCAGCAGCTTGGATACAGGGGGCGGATATAATTCACCCCTCCACTTT. It is translated as CASSLDTGGGYNSPLHF.

This clone was counted only a few times. The chain uses TRBV11-1 and TRBJ2-2, with TRBD1 identical over 8 bases. J gave up 4 bases and V 5 bases, and 3 bases lay outside the gene matches. The CDR3 is 14 amino acids. Per germline, CDR1 SGHAT and CDR2 FQDESV (reference sequence). In DNA, the CDR3 is TGTGCCAGCAGCCATCAGGGGGCCACCGGGGAGCTGTTTTTT. This sequence encodes CASSHQGATGELFF.

The sample holds one count of this clone. The V and J genes are TRBV18 and TRBJ2-3; D is unresolved. This CDR3 contains 13 residues. The V gene lost 7 bases and the J gene lost 6 bases, with 14 bases spanning the gap. Per germline, CDR1 KGHSH and CDR2 LQKENI. DNA for the CDR3: TGTGCCAGCTTATTCACCACGACGGATACGCAGTATTTT. Encoded protein: CASLFTTTDTQYF.

V is TRBV29-1 and J is TRBJ1-2; the D is unclear. Deletions cut 1 base from V and 8 bases from J, with 14 bases between. The length of the CDR3 is 13 residues. Germline V gives CDR1 SQVTM, CDR2 ANQGSEA. The CDR3 DNA reads TGCAGCGTTGAAGGGACGGTGCGACGGGGCTACACCTTC. Translated, it gives CSVEGTVRRGYTF.